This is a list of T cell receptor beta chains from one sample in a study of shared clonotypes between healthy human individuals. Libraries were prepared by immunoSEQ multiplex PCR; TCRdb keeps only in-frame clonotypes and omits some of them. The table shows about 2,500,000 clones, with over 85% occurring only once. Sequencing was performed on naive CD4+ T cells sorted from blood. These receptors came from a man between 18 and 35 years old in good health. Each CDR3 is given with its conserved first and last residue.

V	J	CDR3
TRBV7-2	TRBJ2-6	CASSHAGTSGANVLTF
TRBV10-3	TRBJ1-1	CAISETGFTEAFF
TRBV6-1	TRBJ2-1	CASSVTSGGWEEQFF
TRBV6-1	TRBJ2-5	CASSVMGIRETQYF
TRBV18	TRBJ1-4	CASSQVGRGLFF
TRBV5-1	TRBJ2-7	CASSRGQGYEQYF
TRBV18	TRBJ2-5	CASSAQGAGETQYF
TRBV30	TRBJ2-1	CAQDRDPYNEQFF
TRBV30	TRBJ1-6	CAWRGVLSYNSPLHF
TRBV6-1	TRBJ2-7	CATQREYAYSYEQYF
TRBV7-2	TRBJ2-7	CASSVDRGVVYEQYF
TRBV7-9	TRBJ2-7	CASSLESRERQYF
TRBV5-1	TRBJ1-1	CASSWRTGVDEAFF
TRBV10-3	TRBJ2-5	CAISATSGGQETQYF
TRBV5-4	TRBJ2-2	CASSSQGSTGELFF
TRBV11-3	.	CASSLRPGYEQYF
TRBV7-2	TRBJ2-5	CASSLGLRGAGETQYF
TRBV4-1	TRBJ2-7	CASRATRDRGLVGSYEQYF
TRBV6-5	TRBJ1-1	CASSYSGGITEAFF
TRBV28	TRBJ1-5	CASSLMTSLGPQHF
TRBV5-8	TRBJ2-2	CASSLWTGHNTGELFF
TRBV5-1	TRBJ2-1	CASSRQGDKYNEQFF
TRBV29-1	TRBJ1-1	CSVATGLTEAFF
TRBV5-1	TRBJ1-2	CASSPWDRVYDGYTF
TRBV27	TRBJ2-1	CATGADNEQFF
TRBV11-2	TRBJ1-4	CASSPTGRVSATNEKLFF
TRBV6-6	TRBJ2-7	CASSYGTGGGYEQYF
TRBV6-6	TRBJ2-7	CASSYSFADEQYF
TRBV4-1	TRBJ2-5	CASSQDWTYQETQYF
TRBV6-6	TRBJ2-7	CATRQGIYEQYF
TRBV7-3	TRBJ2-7	CASSPLGGVSYEQYF
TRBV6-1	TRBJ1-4	CASSEARGVSTNEKLFF
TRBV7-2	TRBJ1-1	CASSSSGTAMNTEAFF
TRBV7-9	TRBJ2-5	CASRAGEYQETQYF
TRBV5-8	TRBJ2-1	CASSQRVLAGDYNEQFF
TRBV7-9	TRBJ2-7	CASSLGGSSLSSYEQYF
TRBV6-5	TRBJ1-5	CASSGNSNQPQHF
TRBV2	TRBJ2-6	CASRKDGPSGANVLTF
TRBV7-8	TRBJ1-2	CASSLDRGRRGYTF
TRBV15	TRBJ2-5	CATSGRPPQETQYF
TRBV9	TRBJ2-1	CASSVGTSGNFYNEQFF
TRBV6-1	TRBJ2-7	CASARQGTSYEQYF
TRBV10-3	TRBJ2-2	CAISSRNTGELFF
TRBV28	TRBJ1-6	CASSLRDPPLHF
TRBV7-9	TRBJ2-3	CASSLMGLAGTGDTQYF